This T cell receptor (beta chain) comes out of a study of T cells of healthy individuals. A single record per CDR3 protein comes from TCRdb applying MiXCR to the 5' RACE reads. The sample records roughly 87,000 distinct CDR3 sequences, about 16% being singletons. Germline trimming cut 3 bases from V and 8 bases from J; bases unmatched to any gene: 6. The CDR3 sequence is 13 residues long. A few counts support this clonotype. This chain connects TRBV12-3 or TRBV12-4 to TRBJ1-2, with 7 nucleotides matching TRBD1. This TCR was sampled from a human donor in good health. The CDR3 protein is CASSLRQGQGYTF. CDR3 nucleotides: TGTGCCAGCAGTTTGCGACAGGGCCAAGGCTACACCTTC.